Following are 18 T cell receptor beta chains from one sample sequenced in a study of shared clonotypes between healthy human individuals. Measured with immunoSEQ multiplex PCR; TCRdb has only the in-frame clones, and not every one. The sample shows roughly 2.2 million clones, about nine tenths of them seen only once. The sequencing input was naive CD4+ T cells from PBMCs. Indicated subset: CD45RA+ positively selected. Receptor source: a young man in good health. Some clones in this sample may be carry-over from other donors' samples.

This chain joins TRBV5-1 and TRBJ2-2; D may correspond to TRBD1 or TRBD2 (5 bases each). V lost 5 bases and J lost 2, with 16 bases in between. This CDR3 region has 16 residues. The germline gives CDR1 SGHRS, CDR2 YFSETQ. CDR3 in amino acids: CASSPGRARNTGELFF. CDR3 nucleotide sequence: TGCGCCAGCAGTCCGGGACGGGCTCGAAACACCGGGGAGCTGTTTTTT.

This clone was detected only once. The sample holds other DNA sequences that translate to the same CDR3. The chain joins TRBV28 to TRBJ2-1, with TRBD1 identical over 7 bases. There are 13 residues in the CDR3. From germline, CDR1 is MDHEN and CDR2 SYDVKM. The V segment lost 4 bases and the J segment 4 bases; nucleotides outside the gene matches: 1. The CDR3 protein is CASSWDRYNEQFF. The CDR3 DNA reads TGTGCCAGCAGTTGGGACAGATACAATGAGCAGTTCTTC.

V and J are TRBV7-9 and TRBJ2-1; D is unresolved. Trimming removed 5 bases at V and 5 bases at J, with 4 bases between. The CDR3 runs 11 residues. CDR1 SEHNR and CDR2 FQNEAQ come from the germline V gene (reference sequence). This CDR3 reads CASSRDNEQFF. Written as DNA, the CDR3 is TGTGCCAGCAGCCGGGACAATGAGCAGTTCTTC.

The CDR3 DNA sequence: TGTGCCAGCAGAAACGCAGGGGGCGCGGATCAGCCCCAGCATTTT. This sequence encodes CASRNAGGADQPQHF. V is TRBV27 and J is TRBJ1-5, with 8 bases fitting TRBD1. J gave up 5 bases and V 6 bases, and 9 bases lay outside the gene matches. The germline CDR1 and CDR2 sequences are MNHEY and SMNVEV (reference sequence). The CDR3 spans 15 residues.

CDR3 sequence reads: CASSELGSGGAYEQYF. DNA of the CDR3: TGTGCCAGCAGTGAATTGGGCTCCGGCGGCGCCTACGAGCAGTACTTC. The rearrangement joins TRBV25-1 to TRBJ2-7, with no clear D. This CDR3 contains 16 residues. The V end was cut by 1 base, the J end by 2 bases, with 15 bases between. Germline loops: CDR1 MGHDK, CDR2 SYGVNS.

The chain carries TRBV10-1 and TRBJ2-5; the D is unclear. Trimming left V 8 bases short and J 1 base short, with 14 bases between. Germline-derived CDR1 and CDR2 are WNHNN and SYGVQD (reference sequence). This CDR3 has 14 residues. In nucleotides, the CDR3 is TGCGCCAGCCTACTCCGGGCAAGCCAAGAGACCCAGTACTTC. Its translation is CASLLRASQETQYF.

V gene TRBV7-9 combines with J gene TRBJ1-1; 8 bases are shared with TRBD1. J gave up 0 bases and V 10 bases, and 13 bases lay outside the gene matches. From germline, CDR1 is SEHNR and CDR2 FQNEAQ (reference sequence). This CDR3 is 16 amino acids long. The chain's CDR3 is CATHDLRTGMNTEAFF. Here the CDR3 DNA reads TGTGCCACTCACGACCTAAGGACAGGGATGAACACTGAAGCTTTCTTT.

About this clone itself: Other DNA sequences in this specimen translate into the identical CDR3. This chain's CDR3 is CSARGGVGYTF. CDR3 nucleotides: TGCAGTGCTAGGGGCGGGGTTGGCTACACCTTC. This sequence joins TRBV20-1 and TRBJ1-2; unclear D gene. Germline CDR1 is DFQATT and CDR2 is SNEGSKA (reference sequence). The CDR3 length is 11 residues. The ends were cut back, 3 bases at V and 7 bases at J, with 9 bases in the middle.

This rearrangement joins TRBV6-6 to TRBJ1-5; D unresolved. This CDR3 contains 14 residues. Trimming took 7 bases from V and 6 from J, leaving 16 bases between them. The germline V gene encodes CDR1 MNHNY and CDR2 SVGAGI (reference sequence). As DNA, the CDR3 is TGTGCCAGCACGGCCGGGAAGGCCTTTCAGCCCCAGCATTTT. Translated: CASTAGKAFQPQHF.

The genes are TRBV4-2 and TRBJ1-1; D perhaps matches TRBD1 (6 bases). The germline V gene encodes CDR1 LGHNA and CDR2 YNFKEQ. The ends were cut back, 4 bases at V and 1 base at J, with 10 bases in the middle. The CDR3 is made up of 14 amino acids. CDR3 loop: CASSLTGSNTEAFF. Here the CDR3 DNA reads TGTGCCAGCAGCCTAACAGGGTCGAACACTGAAGCTTTCTTT.

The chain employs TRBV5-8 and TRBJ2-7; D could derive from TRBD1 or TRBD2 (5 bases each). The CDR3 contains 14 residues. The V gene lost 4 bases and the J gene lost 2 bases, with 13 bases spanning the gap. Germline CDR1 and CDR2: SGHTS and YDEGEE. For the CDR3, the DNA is TGTGCCAGCAGCCGGACGGGACGGACCTACGAGCAGTACTTC. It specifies CASSRTGRTYEQYF.

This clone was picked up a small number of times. CDR3 nucleotides: TGTGCCAGCTCACTTTACGGGGCAACTAATGAAAAACTGTTTTTT. Protein sequence: CASSLYGATNEKLFF. The chain joins TRBV18 to TRBJ1-4; D remains ambiguous. The CDR3 has 15 amino acids. V was cut by 4 bases and J by 0 bases, with 9 bases left in between. CDR1 and CDR2 (germline): KGHSH, LQKENI.

The CDR3 loop reads CASSLDRAGEKLFF. CDR3 DNA sequence: TGTGCCAGCAGCTTAGACAGGGCAGGTGAAAAACTGTTTTTT. The gene calls are TRBV5-6 and TRBJ1-4, with 7 bases aligning to TRBD1. The length of the CDR3 is 14 residues. Germline assignment: CDR1 SGHDT and CDR2 YYEEEE. The J segment lost 7 bases and the V segment lost 2 bases, leaving 5 bases of the junction unmatched.

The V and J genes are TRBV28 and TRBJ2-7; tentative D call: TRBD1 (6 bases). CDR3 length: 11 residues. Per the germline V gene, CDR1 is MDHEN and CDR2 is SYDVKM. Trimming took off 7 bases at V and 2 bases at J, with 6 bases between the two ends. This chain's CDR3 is CASKGAYEQYF. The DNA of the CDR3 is TGTGCCAGCAAGGGGGCCTACGAGCAGTACTTC.

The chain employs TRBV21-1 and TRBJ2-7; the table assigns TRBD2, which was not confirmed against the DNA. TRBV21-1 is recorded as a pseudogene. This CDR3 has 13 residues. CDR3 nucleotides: TGTGCCAGCAGCAAAAACGGGGCCTACGAGCAGTACTTC. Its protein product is CASSKNGAYEQYF.

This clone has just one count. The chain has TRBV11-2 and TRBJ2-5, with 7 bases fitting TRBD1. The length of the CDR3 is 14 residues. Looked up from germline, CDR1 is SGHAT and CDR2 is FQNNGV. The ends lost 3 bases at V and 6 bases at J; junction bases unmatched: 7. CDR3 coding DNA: TGTGCCAGCAGCTTCACAGGGGAATTACAGACCCAGTACTTC. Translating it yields CASSFTGELQTQYF.

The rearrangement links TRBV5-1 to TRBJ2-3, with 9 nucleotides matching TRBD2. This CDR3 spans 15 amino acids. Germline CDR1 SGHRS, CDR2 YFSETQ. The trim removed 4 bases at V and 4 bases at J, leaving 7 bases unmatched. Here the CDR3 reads CASSPGTSSPDTQYF. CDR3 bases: TGCGCCAGCAGCCCCGGGACTAGCTCCCCAGATACGCAGTATTTT.

In nucleotides, the CDR3 is TGTGCCATCAGTGACGGACCCTCTGGGGCCAACGTCCTGACTTTC. Amino acid sequence: CAISDGPSGANVLTF. The rearrangement joins TRBV10-3 to TRBJ2-6; D uncertain. From germline, CDR1 is ENHRY and CDR2 SYGVKD. Trimming left V 3 bases short and J 0 bases short, with 6 bases between. CDR3 length: 15 amino acids.